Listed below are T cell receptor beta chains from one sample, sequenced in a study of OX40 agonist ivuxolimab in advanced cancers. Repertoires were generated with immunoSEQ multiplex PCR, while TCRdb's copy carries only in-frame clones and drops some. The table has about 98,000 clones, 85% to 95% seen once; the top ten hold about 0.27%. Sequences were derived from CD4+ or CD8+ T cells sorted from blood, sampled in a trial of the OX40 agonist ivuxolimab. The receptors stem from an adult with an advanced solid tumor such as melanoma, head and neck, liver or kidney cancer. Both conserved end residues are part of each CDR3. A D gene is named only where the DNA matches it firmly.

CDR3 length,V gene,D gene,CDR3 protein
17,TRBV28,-,CASSPRGAGLAKNIQYF
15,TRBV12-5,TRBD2,CASGRGLAGAETQYF
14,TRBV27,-,CASSSISGANVLTF
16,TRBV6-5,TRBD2,CASSYSISGSYNEQFF
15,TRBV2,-,CASSVQESSYNEQFF
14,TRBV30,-,CAWSVLGTYTEAFF
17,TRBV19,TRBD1,CASSIIVGLTGGTEAFF
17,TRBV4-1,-,CASSQDSPWTANTEAFF
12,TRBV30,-,CAWSLIGNIQYF
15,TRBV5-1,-,CASSLQGSSYNEQFF
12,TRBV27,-,CASSLYPGELFF
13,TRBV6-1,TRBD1,CASGQGLSYEQYF
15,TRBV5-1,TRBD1,CASSLAGTGVSEQYF
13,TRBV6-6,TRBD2,CASRTSGSYEQFF
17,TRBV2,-,CASSEATGWDSNQPQHF
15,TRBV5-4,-,CASSFSQASTDTQYF
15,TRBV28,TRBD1,CASSSFRTGGFGYTF
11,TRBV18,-,CASSRTDTQYF
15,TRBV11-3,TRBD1,CASSPNTGEANTIYF
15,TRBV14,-,CASSQGPPSLGELFF
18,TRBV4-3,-,CASSQSTVPSSYNSPLHF
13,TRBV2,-,CASRGQSNQPQHF
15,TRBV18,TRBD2,CASSPPASGTDTQYF
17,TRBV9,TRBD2,CASSPLGGEWGLDTQYF
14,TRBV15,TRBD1,CATSPEQGALPQHF
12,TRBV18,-,CASSPMGDTQYF
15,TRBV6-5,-,CASRSPGRYQETQYF
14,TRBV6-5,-,CASINPGVNTEAFF
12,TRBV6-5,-,CASTGFGNTIYF
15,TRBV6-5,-,CASSLNTGSTYEQYF
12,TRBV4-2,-,CASSQFQETQYF
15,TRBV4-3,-,CASSQDRGTYNEQFF
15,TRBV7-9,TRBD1,CASTSGQGPNEKLFF
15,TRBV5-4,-,CASSSRGGWDNEQFF
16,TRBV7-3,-,CASSLTGTIGTDTQYF
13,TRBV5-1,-,CASSLFSTDTQYF
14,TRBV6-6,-,CASSRDLTSTEAFF
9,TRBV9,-,CANDQPQHF
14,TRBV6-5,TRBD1,CASRRGQGITEAFF
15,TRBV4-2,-,CASSQKYSGGETQYF
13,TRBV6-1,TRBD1,CASNRDRDYEQYF